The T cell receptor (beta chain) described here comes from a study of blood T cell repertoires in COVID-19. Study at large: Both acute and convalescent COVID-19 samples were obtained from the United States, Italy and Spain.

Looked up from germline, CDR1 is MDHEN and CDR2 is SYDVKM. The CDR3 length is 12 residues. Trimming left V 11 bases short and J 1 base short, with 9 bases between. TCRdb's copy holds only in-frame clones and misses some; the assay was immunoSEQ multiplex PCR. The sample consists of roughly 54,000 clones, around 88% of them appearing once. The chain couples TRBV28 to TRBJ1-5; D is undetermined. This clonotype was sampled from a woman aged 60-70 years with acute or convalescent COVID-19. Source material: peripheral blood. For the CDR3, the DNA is TGTGCCGGAGGCGTAAGCAATCAGCCCCAGCATTTT. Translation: CAGGVSNQPQHF.